In this sample, the clone carrying this T cell receptor beta chain turned up once. What it binds is not known. The source of the sample is a study of vaccination effects on CD4 cells after COVID-19. Study as a whole: Post-vaccine specimens were collected at a median of 72 days following the second dose.

Pools of viral peptides were used by the ViraFEST assay to expand antigen-specific CD4+ T cells ahead of sequencing. Culture lasted under 13 days before CD4+ T cell isolation. Each person got two doses of an mRNA SARS-CoV-2 vaccine, BNT162b2 or mRNA-1273. Trimming pared 3 bases from V and 2 bases from J, leaving 17 bases between. Germline values: CDR1 SGHRS, CDR2 YFSETQ. This CDR3 has 16 amino acids. Clones were sequenced by immunoSEQ multiplex PCR, and TCRdb holds only the in-frame ones, with some missing. The sample has roughly 43,000 clones; around three quarters are singletons. This chain uses TRBV5-1 with TRBJ1-2, with TRBD1 as a possible D gene (5 bases). The sample was CD4+ T cells from PBMCs cultured with HCoV-OC43 spike peptides, taken after COVID-19 vaccination. As to subset: HCoV-OC43 spike overlapping peptide pool stimulation. This sequence originates from a human donor who received a COVID-19 vaccine. CDR3 protein: CASSSGSGTTNYGYTF. The DNA of the CDR3 is TGCGCCAGCAGCTCCGGAAGCGGGACGACCAACTATGGCTACACCTTC.